This paragraph covers one T cell receptor (beta chain) sequence. In blood CD8+ and CD4+ T cells, TCR beta underwent sequencing. The multiple sclerosis controls were treatment-naive patients affected by stable or active relapsing-remitting disease. While CD8+ and CD4+ T cells were isolated negatively, TEMRA cells were enriched by FACS. This record comes from a study of CD8 T cells in Susac syndrome. Random hexamers served to reverse transcribe roughly 0.45 to 1 ug RNA. Coverage of TCR beta CDR3 amplification by immunoSEQ multiplex PCR extended to 54 Vbeta and 13 Jbeta. One entry per CDR3 protein results from TCRdb running MiXCR on the immunoSEQ multiplex PCR reads. The data contain 400,000 to 550,000 distinct CDR3 sequences, around 83% of them singletons. The clonotype originates from a human donor with multiple sclerosis. The sequencing sample was made of CD8+ T cells from PBMCs.

CDR3 amino acids: CATSIDRAKWTGELFF. CDR3 DNA sequence: TGTGCCACCAGCATCGACAGGGCTAAATGGACCGGGGAGCTGTTTTTT. The chain has TRBV15 and TRBJ2-2, with 7 nucleotides matching TRBD1. Trimming took 4 bases from V and 5 from J; bases not matched to a gene: 10. Germline V gives CDR1 LNHNV, CDR2 YYDKDF (reference sequence). CDR3 length: 16 residues.